This is a list of T cell receptor beta chains from one sample in a study of identical twins. TCRdb reprocessed the 5' RACE reads via MiXCR and lists one record per CDR3 protein. The sample lists 200,000 to 250,000 distinct CDR3 sequences; around 7% were seen once. These same records also appear under a second study, on yellow fever vaccine responses in identical twins.

Sequences were obtained from memory (CD45RO+) T cells sorted from blood. The receptors come from a woman aged 18-29 years in good health. Each CDR3 is given with its conserved first and last residue. D genes are given only for firm matches. Some rows have no size entry. The others give once, few or many, or a class for an expanded clone.

17	few	TRBV28	TRBJ2-5	TRBD2	CASKFPSGGTSGETQYF	TGTGCCAGCAAGTTTCCGAGTGGGGGGACTAGTGGTGAGACCCAGTACTTC
13	many	TRBV20-1	TRBJ2-7	TRBD2	CSAPSGIALEQYF	TGCAGTGCCCCCAGCGGGATCGCCCTCGAGCAGTACTTC
15	many	TRBV3-1	TRBJ2-2	.	CASSQGTVNTGELFF	TGTGCCAGCAGCCAAGGGACAGTTAACACCGGGGAGCTGTTTTTT
10	few	TRBV20-1	TRBJ2-5	.	CSARKETQYF	TGCAGTGCTAGGAAAGAGACCCAGTACTTC
13	few	TRBV29-1	TRBJ2-5	TRBD2	CSVLAGGAETQYF	TGCAGCGTTCTAGCGGGAGGGGCTGAGACCCAGTACTTC
11	many	TRBV12-3/TRBV12-4	TRBJ2-2	.	CASSFGGELFF	TGTGCCAGCAGTTTCGGCGGGGAGCTGTTTTTT
14	many	TRBV12-3/TRBV12-4	TRBJ2-5	.	CASSLGRGEETQYF	TGTGCCAGCAGTTTAGGAAGGGGCGAAGAGACCCAGTACTTC
14	.	TRBV28	TRBJ2-1	.	CASSLIGGPYEQFF	TGTGCCAGCAGTTTAATCGGAGGGCCGTATGAGCAGTTCTTC
16	.	TRBV4-1	TRBJ2-1	.	CASSQAPGPNDNEQFF	TGCGCCAGCAGCCAAGCCCCGGGACCTAACGACAATGAGCAGTTCTTC
14	many	TRBV12-3/TRBV12-4	TRBJ2-3	.	CASSLVASTDTQYF	TGTGCCAGCAGTTTAGTGGCTAGCACAGATACGCAGTATTTT
16	many	TRBV10-3	TRBJ1-1	.	CAISESLIRSNTEAFF	TGTGCCATCAGTGAAAGTCTAATTCGGTCGAACACTGAAGCTTTCTTT
13	many	TRBV7-9	TRBJ2-3	.	CASSLGVTDTQYF	TGTGCCAGCAGCTTGGGGGTTACAGATACGCAGTATTTT
15	many	TRBV12-3/TRBV12-4	TRBJ1-1	TRBD1	CASRIRQGPNTEAFF	TGTGCCAGCAGGATAAGACAGGGACCGAACACTGAAGCTTTCTTT
16	many	TRBV5-1	TRBJ1-5	.	CASSPGAGSGNQPQHF	TGCGCCAGCAGCCCGGGGGCAGGGTCAGGCAATCAGCCCCAGCATTTT
13	many	TRBV27	TRBJ2-5	.	CASSFGYQETQYF	TGTGCCAGCAGTTTCGGGTACCAAGAGACCCAGTACTTC